The 7 T cell receptor beta chains below come from one sample, sequenced in a study of cytomegalovirus exposure and HLA in healthy donors. 13 Jbeta primers and 60 Vbeta primers were used for the PCR. Clones were sequenced by immunoSEQ multiplex PCR, and TCRdb holds only the in-frame ones, with some missing. The repertoire includes 120,000 or so clones, roughly 72% of them detected once, and approximately 10% sits in the top ten. Sequencing used PBMCs. All receptors derive from a woman in her forties or fifties in good health and CMV-seropositive.

The V call is TRBV19, the J call TRBJ2-1; 8 bases agree with TRBD1. From germline, CDR1 is LNHDA and CDR2 SQIVND (reference sequence). CDR3 length: 17 residues. V shed 4 bases and J 3 bases; nucleotides not matched to a gene: 11. The CDR3 DNA sequence: TGTGCCAGTAGTACAGGGGCTGGGACAGGAGTCTACAATGAGCAGTTCTTC. Translation: CASSTGAGTGVYNEQFF.

The chain is built from TRBV19 and TRBJ2-5, with a weak D call TRBD2 (6 bases). CDR1 LNHDA and CDR2 SQIVND come from the germline V gene (reference sequence). V gave up 6 bases and J gave up 4 bases, with 18 bases separating them. The CDR3 has 15 residues. DNA for the CDR3: TGTGCCAGTAGCCCCTTGGGGGGTGCTGGAGAGACCCAGTACTTC. Residues: CASSPLGGAGETQYF.

In DNA form, the CDR3 reads TGCAGCGTTGAAGAAGTCGGACAGGGGCCACCACTGGAGACCCAGTACTTC. This codes for CSVEEVGQGPPLETQYF. The V gene is TRBV29-1, the J gene TRBJ2-5; the match to TRBD1 covers 9 bases. Germline loops: CDR1 SQVTM, CDR2 ANQGSEA. This CDR3 has 17 residues. V lost 0 bases, J lost 5 bases, and 13 bases stayed unmatched.

The CDR3 here is CASSLARAVGEQYF. In DNA, the CDR3 is TGTGCCAGTAGCCTAGCGCGAGCCGTGGGAGAGCAGTACTTC. The chain joins TRBV19 to TRBJ2-7, with D possibly matching TRBD2 (6 bases). This CDR3 spans 14 amino acids. Between the trimmed V and J ends, which lost 6 bases and 7 bases, there was a span of 19 bases. Germline V gene lookup returns CDR1 LNHDA and CDR2 SQIVND (reference sequence).

There are a few counts of this clone. The chain couples TRBV7-3 to TRBJ2-2; 9 nucleotides line up with TRBD1. The J segment lost 6 bases and the V segment lost 5 bases, leaving 13 bases of the junction unmatched. Per germline, CDR1 SGHTA and CDR2 FQGTGA. The CDR3 contains 17 residues. The CDR3 region is CASSPDRQGERAGELFF. CDR3 coding DNA: TGTGCCAGCAGCCCTGATCGACAGGGGGAAAGGGCCGGGGAGCTGTTTTTT.

CDR3 loop: CASSQGGQGRNTIYF. CDR3 coding DNA: TGCGCCAGCAGCCAGGGAGGACAGGGTCGAAACACCATATATTTT. This chain uses TRBV4-3 with TRBJ1-3; 8 nucleotides align to TRBD1. Trimming took 3 bases from V and 5 from J; bases not matched to a gene: 6. This CDR3 contains 15 residues. Germline V gene data show CDR1 as LGHNA and CDR2 as YSLEER.

The chain uses TRBV7-2 and TRBJ2-7, with TRBD2 matching 9 bases. This CDR3 is 12 amino acids long. V was pared by 1 base and J by 11 bases, with 3 bases of the junction left unmatched. Per germline, CDR1 SGHTA and CDR2 FQGNSA. DNA for the CDR3: TGTGCCAGCAGCTTAGTAGCGGGAGCGGAGTACTTC. This gives the protein CASSLVAGAEYF.